This T cell receptor beta chain appears in the sequencing data of a study of blood T cell repertoires in COVID-19. This CDR3 has 13 residues. Looked up from germline, CDR1 is SGDLS and CDR2 is YYNGEE. V shed 0 bases and J shed 3 bases, with 6 bases lying between them. Libraries were prepared by immunoSEQ multiplex PCR; TCRdb keeps only in-frame clonotypes and omits some of them. The sample shows around 130,000 clones, around nine tenths of them seen only once. The V and J genes are TRBV9 and TRBJ2-5, with D perhaps matching TRBD1 (6 bases). The TCR originated in a man aged 60 to 69 with COVID-19, enrolled during active disease. Sequencing input: peripheral blood. CDR3: CASSVGQEETQYF. The CDR3 nucleotides read TGTGCCAGCAGCGTAGGACAGGAAGAGACCCAGTACTTC.